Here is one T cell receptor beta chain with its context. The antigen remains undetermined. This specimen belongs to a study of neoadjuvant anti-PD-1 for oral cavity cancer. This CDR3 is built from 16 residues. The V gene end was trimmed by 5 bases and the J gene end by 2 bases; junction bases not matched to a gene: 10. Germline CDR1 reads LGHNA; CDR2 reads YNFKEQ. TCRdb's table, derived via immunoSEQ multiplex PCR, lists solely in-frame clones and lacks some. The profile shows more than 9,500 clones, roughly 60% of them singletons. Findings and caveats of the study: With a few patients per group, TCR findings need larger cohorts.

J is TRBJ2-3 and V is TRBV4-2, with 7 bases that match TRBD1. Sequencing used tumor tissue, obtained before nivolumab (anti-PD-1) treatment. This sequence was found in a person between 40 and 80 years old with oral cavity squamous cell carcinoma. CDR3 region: CASSSARQGPTDTQYF. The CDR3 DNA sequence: TGTGCCAGCAGCTCCGCCCGACAGGGACCCACAGATACGCAGTATTTT.